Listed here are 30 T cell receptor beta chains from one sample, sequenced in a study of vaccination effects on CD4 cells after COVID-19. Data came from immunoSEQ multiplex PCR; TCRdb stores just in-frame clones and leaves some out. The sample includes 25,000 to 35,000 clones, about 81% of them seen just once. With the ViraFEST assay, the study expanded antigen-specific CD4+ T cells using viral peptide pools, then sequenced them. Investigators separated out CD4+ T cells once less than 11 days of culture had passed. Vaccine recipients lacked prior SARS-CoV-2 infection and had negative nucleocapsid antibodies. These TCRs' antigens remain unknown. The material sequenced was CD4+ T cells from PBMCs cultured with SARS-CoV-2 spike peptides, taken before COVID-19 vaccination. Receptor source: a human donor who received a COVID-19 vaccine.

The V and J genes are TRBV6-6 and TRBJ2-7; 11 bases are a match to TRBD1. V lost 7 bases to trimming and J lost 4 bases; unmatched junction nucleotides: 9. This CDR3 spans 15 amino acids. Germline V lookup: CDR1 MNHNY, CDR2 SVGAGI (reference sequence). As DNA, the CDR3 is TGTGCCAGCAAAAATCCCCGGGACAGGGGGTACGAGCAGTACTTC. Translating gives CASKNPRDRGYEQYF.

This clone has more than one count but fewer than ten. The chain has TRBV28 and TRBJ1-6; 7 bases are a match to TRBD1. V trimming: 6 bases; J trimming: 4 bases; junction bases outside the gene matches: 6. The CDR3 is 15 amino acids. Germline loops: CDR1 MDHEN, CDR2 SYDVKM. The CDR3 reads CASSLLQGYNSPLHF. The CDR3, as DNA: TGTGCCAGCAGCCTACTACAGGGGTATAATTCACCCCTCCACTTT.

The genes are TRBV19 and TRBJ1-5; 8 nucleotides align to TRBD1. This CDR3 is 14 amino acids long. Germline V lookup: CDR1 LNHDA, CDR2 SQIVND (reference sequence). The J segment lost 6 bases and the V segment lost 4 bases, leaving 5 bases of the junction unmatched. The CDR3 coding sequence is TGTGCCAGTAGTACAGCAGGGGGCAGTCAGCCCCAGCATTTT. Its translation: CASSTAGGSQPQHF.

CDR3 sequence: CASGTAEAFF. Written as DNA, the CDR3 is TGTGCCAGCGGGACAGCTGAAGCTTTCTTT. J is TRBJ1-1 and V is TRBV10-3, with 7 nucleotides matching TRBD1. Germline loops: CDR1 ENHRY, CDR2 SYGVKD. Germline trimming cut 10 bases from V and 6 bases from J; bases unmatched to any gene: 2. The CDR3 is made up of 10 amino acids.

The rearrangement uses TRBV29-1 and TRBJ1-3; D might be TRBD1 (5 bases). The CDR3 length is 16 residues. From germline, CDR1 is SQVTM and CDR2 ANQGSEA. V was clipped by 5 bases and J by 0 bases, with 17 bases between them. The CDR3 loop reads CSVLPRQKASGNTIYF. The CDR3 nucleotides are TGCAGCGTTCTACCGAGACAGAAAGCCTCTGGAAACACCATATATTTT.

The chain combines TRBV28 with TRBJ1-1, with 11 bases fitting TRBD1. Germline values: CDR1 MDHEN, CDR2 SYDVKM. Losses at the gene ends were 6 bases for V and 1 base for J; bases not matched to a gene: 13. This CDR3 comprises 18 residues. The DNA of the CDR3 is TGTGCCAGCAGCTCGGGGTATTGGACAGGGGGCAGGAACACTGAAGCTTTCTTT. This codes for CASSSGYWTGGRNTEAFF.

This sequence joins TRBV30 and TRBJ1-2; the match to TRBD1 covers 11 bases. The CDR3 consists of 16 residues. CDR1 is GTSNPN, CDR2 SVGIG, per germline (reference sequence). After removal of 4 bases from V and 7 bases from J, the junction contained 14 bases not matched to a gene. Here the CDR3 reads CAWTSRRGQGAFGYTF. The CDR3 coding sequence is TGTGCCTGGACCTCCCGTCGTGGACAGGGGGCGTTTGGCTACACCTTC. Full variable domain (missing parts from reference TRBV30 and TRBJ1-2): SQTIHQWPATLVQPVGSPLSLECTVEGTSNPNLYWYRQAAGRGLQLLFYSVGIGQISSEVPQNLSASRPQDRQFILSSKKLLLSDSGFYLCAWTSRRGQGAFGYTFGSGTRLTVV.

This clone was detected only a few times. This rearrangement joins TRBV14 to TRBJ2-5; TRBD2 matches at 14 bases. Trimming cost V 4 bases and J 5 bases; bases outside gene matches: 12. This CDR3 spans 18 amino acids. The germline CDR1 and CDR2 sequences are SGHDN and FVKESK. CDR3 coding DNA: TGTGCCAGCAGCCCCTCCGGACTAGCGGGGGGCAGAGGGGAGACCCAGTACTTC. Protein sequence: CASSPSGLAGGRGETQYF. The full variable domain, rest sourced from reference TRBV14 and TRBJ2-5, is EAGVTQFPSHSVIEKGQTVTLRCDPISGHDNLYWYRRVMGKEIKFLLHFVKESKQDESGMPNNRFLAERTGGTYSTLKVQPAELEDSGVYFCASSPSGLAGGRGETQYFGPGTRLLVL.

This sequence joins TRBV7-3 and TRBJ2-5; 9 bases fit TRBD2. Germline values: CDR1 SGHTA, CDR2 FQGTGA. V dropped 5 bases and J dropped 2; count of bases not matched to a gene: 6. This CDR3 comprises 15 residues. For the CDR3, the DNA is TGTGCCAGCAGCGTAGCGGGGGCCTCTCAAGAGACCCAGTACTTC. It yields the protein CASSVAGASQETQYF.

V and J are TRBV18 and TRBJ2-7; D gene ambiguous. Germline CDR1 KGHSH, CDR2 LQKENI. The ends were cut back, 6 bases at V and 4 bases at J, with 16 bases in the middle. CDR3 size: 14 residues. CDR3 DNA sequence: TGTGCCAGCTCTCGAAACGCATTCGGGTACGAGCAGTACTTC. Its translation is CASSRNAFGYEQYF. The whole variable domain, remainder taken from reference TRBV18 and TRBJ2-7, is NAGVMQNPRHLVRRRGQEARLRCSPMKGHSHVYWYRQLPEEGLKFMVYLQKENIIDESGMPKERFSAEFPKEGPSILRIQQVVRGDSAAYFCASSRNAFGYEQYFGPGTRLTVT.

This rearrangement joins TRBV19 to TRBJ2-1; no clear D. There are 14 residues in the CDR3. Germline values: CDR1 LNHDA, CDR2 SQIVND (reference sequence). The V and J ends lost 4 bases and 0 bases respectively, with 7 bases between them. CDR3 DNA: TGTGCCAGTAGTAGTAGGAGCTCCTACAATGAGCAGTTCTTC. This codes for CASSSRSSYNEQFF.

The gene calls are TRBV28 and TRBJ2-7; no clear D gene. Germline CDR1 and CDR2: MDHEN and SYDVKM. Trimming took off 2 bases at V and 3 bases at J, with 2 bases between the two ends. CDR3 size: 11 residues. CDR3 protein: CASSLDYEQYF. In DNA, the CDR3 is TGTGCCAGCAGTTTAGACTACGAGCAGTACTTC.

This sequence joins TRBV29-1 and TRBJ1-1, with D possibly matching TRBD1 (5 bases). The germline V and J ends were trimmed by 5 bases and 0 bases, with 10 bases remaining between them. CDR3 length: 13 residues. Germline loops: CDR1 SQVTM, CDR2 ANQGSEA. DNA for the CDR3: TGCAGCGTTACCGGGACGGTGAACACTGAAGCTTTCTTT. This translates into CSVTGTVNTEAFF.

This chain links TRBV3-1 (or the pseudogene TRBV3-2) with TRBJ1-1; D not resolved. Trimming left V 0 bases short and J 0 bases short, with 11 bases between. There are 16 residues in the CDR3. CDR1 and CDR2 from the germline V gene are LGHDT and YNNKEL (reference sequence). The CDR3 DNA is TGTGCCAGCAGCCAAGATGTGAGGGCCATGAACACTGAAGCTTTCTTT. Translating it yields CASSQDVRAMNTEAFF.

CDR3 protein: CASRPTGTGPSGANVLTF. DNA for the CDR3: TGTGCCAGCAGACCTACCGGGACAGGGCCCTCTGGGGCCAACGTCCTGACTTTC. J is TRBJ2-6 and V is TRBV28; 9 bases are shared with TRBD1. CDR3 length equals 18 residues. Trimming removed 6 bases from V and 0 bases from J; junction bases left unmatched: 9. Germline V gene sequence: CDR1 MDHEN, CDR2 SYDVKM.

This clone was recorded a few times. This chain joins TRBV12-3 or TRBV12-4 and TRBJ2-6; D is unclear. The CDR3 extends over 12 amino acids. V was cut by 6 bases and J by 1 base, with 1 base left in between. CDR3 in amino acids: CASRSGANVLTF. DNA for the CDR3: TGTGCCAGCAGATCTGGGGCCAACGTCCTGACTTTC.

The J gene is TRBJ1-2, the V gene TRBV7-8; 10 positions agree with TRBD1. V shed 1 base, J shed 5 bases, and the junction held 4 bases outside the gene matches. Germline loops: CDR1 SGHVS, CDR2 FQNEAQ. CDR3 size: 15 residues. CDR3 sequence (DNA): TGTGCCAGCAGCTTAGTAGGGACAGGGGCTTATGGCTACACCTTC. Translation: CASSLVGTGAYGYTF. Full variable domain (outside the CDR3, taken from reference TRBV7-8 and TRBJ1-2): GAGVSQSPRYKVAKRGQDVALRCDPISGHVSLFWYQQALGQGPEFLTYFQNEAQLDKSGLPSDRFFAERPEGSVSTLKIQRTQQEDSAVYLCASSLVGTGAYGYTFGSGTRLTVV.

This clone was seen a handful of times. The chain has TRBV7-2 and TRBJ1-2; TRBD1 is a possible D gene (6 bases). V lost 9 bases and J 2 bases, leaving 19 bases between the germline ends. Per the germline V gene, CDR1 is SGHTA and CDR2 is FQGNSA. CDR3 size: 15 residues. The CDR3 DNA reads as TGTGCCAGTTGGGAGGGTTATGGGGGCAACTATGGCTACACCTTC. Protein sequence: CASWEGYGGNYGYTF. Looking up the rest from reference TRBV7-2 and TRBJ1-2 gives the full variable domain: GAGVSQSPSNKVTEKGKDVELRCDPISGHTALYWYRQSLGQGLEFLIYFQGNSAPDKSGLPSDRFSAERTGGSVSTLTIQRTQQEDSAVYLCASWEGYGGNYGYTFGSGTRLTVV.

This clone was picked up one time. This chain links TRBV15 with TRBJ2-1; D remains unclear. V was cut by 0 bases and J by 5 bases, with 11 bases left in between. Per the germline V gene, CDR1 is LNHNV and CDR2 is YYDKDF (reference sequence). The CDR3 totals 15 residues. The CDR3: CATSRDSGSHNEQFF. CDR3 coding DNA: TGTGCCACCAGCAGAGATTCGGGCAGTCACAATGAGCAGTTCTTC.

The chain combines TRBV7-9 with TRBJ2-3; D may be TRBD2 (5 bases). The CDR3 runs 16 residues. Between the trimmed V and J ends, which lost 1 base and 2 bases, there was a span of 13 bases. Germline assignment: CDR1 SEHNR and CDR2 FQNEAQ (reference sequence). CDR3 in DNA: TGTGCCAGCAGCTTAGGTCGGGGAACAAACACAGATACGCAGTATTTT. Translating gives CASSLGRGTNTDTQYF.

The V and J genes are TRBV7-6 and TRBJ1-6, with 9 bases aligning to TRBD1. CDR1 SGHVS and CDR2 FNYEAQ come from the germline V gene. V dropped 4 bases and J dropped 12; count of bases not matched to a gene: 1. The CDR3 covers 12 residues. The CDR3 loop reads CASSSDRGPLHF. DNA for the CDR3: TGTGCCAGCAGCTCGGACAGGGGACCCCTCCACTTT.

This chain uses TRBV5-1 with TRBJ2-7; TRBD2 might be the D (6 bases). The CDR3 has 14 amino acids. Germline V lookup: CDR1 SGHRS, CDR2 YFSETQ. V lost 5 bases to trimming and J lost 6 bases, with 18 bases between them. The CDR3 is CASSSGTLDGEQYF. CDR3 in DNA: TGCGCCAGCAGTTCCGGGACTTTGGACGGCGAGCAGTACTTC. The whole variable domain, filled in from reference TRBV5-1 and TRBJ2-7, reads KAGVTQTPRYLIKTRGQQVTLSCSPISGHRSVSWYQQTPGQGLQFLFEYFSETQRNKGNFPGRFSGRQFSNSRSEMNVSTLELGDSALYLCASSSGTLDGEQYFGPGTRLTVT.

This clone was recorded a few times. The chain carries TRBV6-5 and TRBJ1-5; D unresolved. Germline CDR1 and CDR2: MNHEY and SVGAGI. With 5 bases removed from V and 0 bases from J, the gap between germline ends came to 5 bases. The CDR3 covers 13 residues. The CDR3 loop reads CASSRDSNQPQHF. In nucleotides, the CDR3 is TGTGCCAGCAGTCGGGATAGCAATCAGCCCCAGCATTTT.

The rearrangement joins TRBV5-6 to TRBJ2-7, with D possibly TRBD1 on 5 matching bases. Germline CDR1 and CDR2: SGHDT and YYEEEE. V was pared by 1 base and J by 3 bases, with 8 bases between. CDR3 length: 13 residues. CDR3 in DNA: TGTGCCAGCAGCTTGCCCGACAGCTACGAGCAGTACTTC. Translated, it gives CASSLPDSYEQYF.

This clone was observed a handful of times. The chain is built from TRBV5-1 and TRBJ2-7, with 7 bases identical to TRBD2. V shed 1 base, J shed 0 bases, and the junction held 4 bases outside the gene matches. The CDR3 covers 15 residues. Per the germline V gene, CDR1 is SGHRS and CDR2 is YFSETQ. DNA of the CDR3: TGCGCCAGCAGCTTGTCGGGCGGGAGCTCCTACGAGCAGTACTTC. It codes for CASSLSGGSSYEQYF.

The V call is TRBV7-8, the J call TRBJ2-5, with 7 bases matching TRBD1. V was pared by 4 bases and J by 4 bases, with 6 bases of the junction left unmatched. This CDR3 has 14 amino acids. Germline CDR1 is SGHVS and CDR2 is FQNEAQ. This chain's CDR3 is CASSSDRFGETQYF. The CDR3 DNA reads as TGTGCCAGCAGCTCGGACAGGTTTGGAGAGACCCAGTACTTC.

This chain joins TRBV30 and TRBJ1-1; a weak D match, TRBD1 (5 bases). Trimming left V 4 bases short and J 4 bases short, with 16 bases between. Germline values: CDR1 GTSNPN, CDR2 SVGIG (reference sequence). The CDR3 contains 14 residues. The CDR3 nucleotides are TGTGCCTGGACCTCGTACGGGGGGGGCACTGAAGCTTTCTTT. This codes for CAWTSYGGGTEAFF.

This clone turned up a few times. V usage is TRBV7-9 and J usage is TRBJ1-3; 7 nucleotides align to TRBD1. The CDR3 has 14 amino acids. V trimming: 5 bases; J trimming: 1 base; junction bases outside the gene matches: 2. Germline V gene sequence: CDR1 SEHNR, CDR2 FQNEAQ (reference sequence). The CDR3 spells CASSAGGSGNTIYF. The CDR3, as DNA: TGTGCCAGCAGCGCAGGGGGATCTGGAAACACCATATATTTT.

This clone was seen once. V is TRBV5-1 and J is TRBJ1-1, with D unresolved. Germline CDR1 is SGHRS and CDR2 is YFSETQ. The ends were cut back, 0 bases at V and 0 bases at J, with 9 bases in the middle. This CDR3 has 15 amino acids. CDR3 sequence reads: CASSLDPAMNTEAFF. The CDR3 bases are TGCGCCAGCAGCTTGGATCCTGCCATGAACACTGAAGCTTTCTTT.

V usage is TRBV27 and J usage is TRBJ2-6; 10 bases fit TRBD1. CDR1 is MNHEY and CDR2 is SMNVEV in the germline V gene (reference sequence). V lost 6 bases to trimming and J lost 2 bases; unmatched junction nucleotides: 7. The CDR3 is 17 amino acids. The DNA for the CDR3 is TGTGCCAGCAGGCCCGGACAGGGGGAACCTGGGGCCAACGTCCTGACTTTC. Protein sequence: CASRPGQGEPGANVLTF.